The T cell receptor (beta chain) described here comes from a study of blood T cell repertoires in COVID-19. The wider study: Cohort 3 recovery required two negative PCRs, clearance, or symptom resolution. T cells, B-cell-depleted T cells, or PBMCs supplied cDNA or gDNA.

In this sample, this clone turned up once. The ends were cut back, 8 bases at V and 4 bases at J, with 19 bases in the middle. Germline CDR1 reads MNHEY; CDR2 reads SVGAGI. This CDR3 is built from 15 residues. Original analysis: Reference gene primer amplification gave estimated nucleated cell counts. Here immunoSEQ multiplex PCR was the method, and the copy in TCRdb shows in-frame clones only, minus some. That table is the source of V, J and clone size, and D and trimming were worked out from the DNA. The table shows over 150,000 clones, with 79% occurring only once. The receptor was derived from a woman in her seventies in a cohort exposed to, infected with or recovered from COVID-19 (not recorded which). V is TRBV6-5 and J is TRBJ2-3; D is perhaps TRBD1 (5 bases). Input material: PBMCs or T cells enriched from blood (not recorded which). In nucleotides, the CDR3 is TGTGCCAGCCGCCGCGTCACAGGCTTCGCAGATACGCAGTATTTT. Translating it yields CASRRVTGFADTQYF.